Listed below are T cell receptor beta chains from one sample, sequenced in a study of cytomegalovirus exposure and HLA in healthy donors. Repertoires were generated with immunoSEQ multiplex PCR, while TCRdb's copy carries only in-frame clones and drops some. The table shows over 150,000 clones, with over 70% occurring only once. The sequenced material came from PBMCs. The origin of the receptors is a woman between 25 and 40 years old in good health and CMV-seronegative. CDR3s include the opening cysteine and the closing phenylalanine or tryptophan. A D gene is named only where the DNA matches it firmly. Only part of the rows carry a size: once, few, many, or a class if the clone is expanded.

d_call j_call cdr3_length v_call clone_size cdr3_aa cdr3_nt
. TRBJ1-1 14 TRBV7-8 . CASSPEAAGTEAFF TGTGCCAGCAGCCCAGAGGCAGCCGGCACTGAAGCTTTCTTT
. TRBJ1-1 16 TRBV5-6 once CASSLWDNWVNTEAFF TGTGCCAGCAGCTTATGGGACAATTGGGTGAACACTGAAGCTTTCTTT
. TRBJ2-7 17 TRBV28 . CASSLYHHPGSSYEQYF TGTGCCAGCAGCTTATACCACCACCCAGGAAGCTCCTACGAGCAGTACTTC
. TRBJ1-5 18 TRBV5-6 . CASSLGGGTPESNQPQHF TGTGCCAGCAGCTTGGGCGGCGGAACCCCGGAGAGCAATCAGCCCCAGCATTTT
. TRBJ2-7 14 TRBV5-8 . CASSLVQEPREQYF TGTGCCAGCAGCTTAGTACAGGAACCCAGGGAGCAGTACTTC
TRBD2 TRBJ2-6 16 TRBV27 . CASTPIRVSGANGLTF TGTGCCAGCACCCCCATCAGGGTAAGCGGGGCCAACGGCCTGACTTTC
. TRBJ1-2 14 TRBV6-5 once CASTRGDSNYGYTF TGTGCCAGCACTCGGGGGGACTCTAACTATGGCTACACCTTC
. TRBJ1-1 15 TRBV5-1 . CASSVVSGGGTEAFF TGCGCCAGCAGCGTTGTTTCGGGGGGGGGCACTGAAGCTTTCTTT
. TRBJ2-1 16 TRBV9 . CASSVELAYSYNEQFF TGTGCCAGCAGCGTAGAACTAGCATACTCCTACAATGAGCAGTTCTTC
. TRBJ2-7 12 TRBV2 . CASREDSYEQYF TGTGCCAGCAGGGAGGACAGCTACGAGCAGTACTTC
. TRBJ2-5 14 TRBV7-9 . CASSTRGGQETQYF TGTGCCAGCAGCACTAGGGGGGGGCAAGAGACCCAGTACTTC
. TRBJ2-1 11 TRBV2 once CASSLKNEQFF TGTGCCAGCAGCCTAAAGAATGAGCAGTTCTTC
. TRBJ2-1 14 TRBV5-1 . CASSLGTAYNEQFF TGCGCCAGCAGCTTGGGGACAGCCTACAATGAGCAGTTCTTC
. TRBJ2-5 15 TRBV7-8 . CASSFLPGPQETQYF TGTGCCAGCAGCTTCCTACCGGGTCCCCAAGAGACCCAGTACTTC
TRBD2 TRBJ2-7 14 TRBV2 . CASSVTSGSPEQYF TGTGCCAGCAGTGTCACTAGCGGGAGTCCCGAGCAGTACTTC
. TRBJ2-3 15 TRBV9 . CASSVVEGVTDTQYF TGTGCCAGCAGCGTAGTGGAGGGAGTGACAGATACGCAGTATTTT
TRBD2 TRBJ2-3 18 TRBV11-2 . CTSSQSGTSGDKRVTQYF TGTACCAGCAGCCAATCCGGGACTAGCGGGGACAAAAGGGTTACGCAGTATTTT
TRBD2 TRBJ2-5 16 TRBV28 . CASSPNLGAGEETQYF TGTGCCAGCAGTCCCAACTTAGGAGCGGGAGAAGAGACCCAGTACTTC
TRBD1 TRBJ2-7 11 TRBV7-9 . CSSSYRGEQYF TGTTCCAGCAGCTACAGGGGCGAGCAGTACTTC
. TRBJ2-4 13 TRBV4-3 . CASSQVGEDSQYF TGCGCCAGCAGCCAAGTAGGAGAGGACAGTCAGTACTTC
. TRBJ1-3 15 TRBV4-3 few CASSQDWGEGNTIYF TGCGCCAGCAGCCAAGATTGGGGGGAAGGAAACACCATATATTTT
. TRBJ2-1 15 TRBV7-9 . CSSSLTGGAVNEQFF TGTTCCAGCAGCTTAACCGGGGGAGCCGTCAATGAGCAGTTCTTC
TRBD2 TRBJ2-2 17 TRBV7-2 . CASSSSSGGAFSGELFF TGTGCCAGCAGCTCGTCTAGCGGGGGGGCCTTCTCCGGGGAGCTGTTTTTT
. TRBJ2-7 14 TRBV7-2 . CASSLGGGAYEQYF TGTGCCAGCAGCTTAGGGGGGGGCGCCTACGAGCAGTACTTC
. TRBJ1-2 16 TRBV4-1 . CASSQGSTPSSYGYTF TGCGCCAGCAGCCAAGGGTCAACACCTTCTTCCTATGGCTACACCTTC
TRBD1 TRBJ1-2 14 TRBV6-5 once CASSYSGTEYGYTF TGTGCCAGCAGTTACTCTGGGACAGAATATGGCTACACCTTC
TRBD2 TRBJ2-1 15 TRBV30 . CAWSVTSGRFSEQFF TGTGCCTGGAGTGTAACTAGCGGGAGATTCAGTGAGCAGTTCTTC
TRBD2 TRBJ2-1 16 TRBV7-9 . CASSATSGPTYNEQFF TGTGCCAGCAGCGCGACTAGCGGGCCAACCTACAATGAGCAGTTCTTC
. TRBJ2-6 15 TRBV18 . CASSPGGSGANGLTF TGTGCCAGCTCACCAGGCGGCTCTGGGGCCAACGGCCTGACTTTC
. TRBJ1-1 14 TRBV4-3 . CASSPAAYSTEAFF TGCGCCAGCAGCCCCGCCGCCTATTCCACTGAAGCTTTCTTT
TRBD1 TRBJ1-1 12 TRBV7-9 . CASSHDRGRAFF TGTGCCAGCAGCCATGACAGGGGGCGAGCTTTCTTT
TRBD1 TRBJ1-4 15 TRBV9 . CASSYTTGEYEKLFF TGTGCCAGCAGCTACACGACAGGGGAGTATGAAAAACTGTTTTTT
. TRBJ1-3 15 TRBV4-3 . CASSRGTASGNTIYF TGCGCCAGCAGCCGCGGGACGGCCTCTGGAAACACCATATATTTT
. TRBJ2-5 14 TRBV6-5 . CASSYSYRVGTQYF TGTGCCAGCAGTTACTCGTACAGGGTCGGGACCCAGTACTTC
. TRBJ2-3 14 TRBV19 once CASSIRGWTDTQYF TGTGCCAGTAGTATCAGGGGCTGGACAGATACGCAGTATTTT
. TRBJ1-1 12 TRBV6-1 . CASSRGAVEAFF TGTGCCAGCAGTCGGGGGGCAGTTGAAGCTTTCTTT
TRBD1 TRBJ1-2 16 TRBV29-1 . CSVEDSTGTGGFGYTF TGCAGCGTTGAAGACTCGACCGGGACAGGGGGCTTTGGCTACACCTTC
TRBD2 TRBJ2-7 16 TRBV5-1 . CASRTTRAGDSNEQYF TGCGCCAGCCGAACTACACGAGCGGGAGATTCCAACGAGCAGTACTTC
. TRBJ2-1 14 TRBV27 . CAIHSGSSYNEQFF TGTGCCATCCACAGCGGAAGCTCCTACAATGAGCAGTTCTTC
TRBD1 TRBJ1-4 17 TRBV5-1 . CASSPGDRLATNEKLFF TGCGCCAGCAGCCCGGGGGACAGACTTGCAACTAATGAAAAACTGTTTTTT
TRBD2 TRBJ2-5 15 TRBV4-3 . CASSQAGGGGETQYF TGCGCCAGCAGCCAAGCAGGCGGGGGAGGGGAGACCCAGTACTTC
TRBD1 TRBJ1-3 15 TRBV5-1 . CASSLAGGAGNTIYF TGCGCCAGCAGCTTAGCAGGGGGCGCCGGAAACACCATATATTTT
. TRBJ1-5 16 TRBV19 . CASAYGQRIFDQPQHF TGTGCCAGTGCCTACGGACAGCGTATTTTTGATCAGCCCCAGCATTTT
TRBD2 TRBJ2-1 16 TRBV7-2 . CASSQLGLGGINEQFF TGTGCCAGCAGCCAATTGGGACTAGGGGGGATCAATGAGCAGTTCTTC
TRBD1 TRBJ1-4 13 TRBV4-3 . CASSLGQGEKLFF TGCGCCAGCAGCCTCGGACAGGGGGAAAAACTGTTTTTT
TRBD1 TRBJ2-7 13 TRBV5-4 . CASRRDSSYEQYF TGTGCCAGCCGACGGGACAGCTCCTACGAGCAGTACTTC
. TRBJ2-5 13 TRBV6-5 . CASRSGSQETQYF TGTGCCAGCAGGTCAGGAAGTCAAGAGACCCAGTACTTC
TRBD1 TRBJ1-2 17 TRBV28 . CASSSGQGAFGNYGYTF TGTGCCAGCAGTTCCGGACAGGGGGCTTTCGGGAACTATGGCTACACCTTC
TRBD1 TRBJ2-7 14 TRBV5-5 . CASRSGQGNYEQYF TGTGCCAGCAGATCAGGACAGGGGAACTACGAGCAGTACTTC
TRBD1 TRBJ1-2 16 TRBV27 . CASSPGQGALPSGYTF TGTGCCAGCAGTCCGGGACAGGGAGCTTTACCCAGTGGCTACACCTTC
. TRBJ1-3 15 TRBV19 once CASHQIAGIGNTIYF TGTGCCAGTCACCAGATCGCGGGGATCGGAAACACCATATATTTT
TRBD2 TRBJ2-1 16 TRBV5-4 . CASSPRAGARIDEQFF TGTGCCAGCAGCCCTCGAGCGGGGGCCAGAATTGATGAGCAGTTCTTC
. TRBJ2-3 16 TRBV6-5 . CASSYSSAGGTDTQYF TGTGCCAGCAGTTACTCGTCGGCAGGGGGGACAGATACGCAGTATTTT
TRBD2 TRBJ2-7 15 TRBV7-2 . CASSSTSGKVYEQYF TGTGCCAGCAGCTCAACTAGCGGGAAGGTCTACGAGCAGTACTTC
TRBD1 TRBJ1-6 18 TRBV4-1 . CASRRTPGQDSYNSPLHF TGCGCCAGCAGACGGACGCCGGGACAGGACTCCTATAATTCACCCCTCCACTTT
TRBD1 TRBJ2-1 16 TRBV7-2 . CASSRTSGTGANEQFF TGTGCCAGCAGCCGAACGTCCGGGACAGGGGCCAATGAGCAGTTCTTC
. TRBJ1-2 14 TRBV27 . CASSSTGGGYGYTF TGTGCCAGCAGTTCGACCGGGGGGGGCTATGGCTACACCTTC
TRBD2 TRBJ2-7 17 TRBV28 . CASRVGLAGASSYEQYF TGTGCCAGCAGAGTAGGACTAGCGGGAGCGAGCTCCTACGAGCAGTACTTC
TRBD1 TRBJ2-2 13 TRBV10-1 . CASRDRGTGELFF TGCGCCAGCCGGGACAGGGGCACCGGGGAGCTGTTTTTT
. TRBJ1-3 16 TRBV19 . CASSIKPQISGNTIYF TGTGCCAGTAGTATAAAACCCCAGATCTCTGGAAACACCATATATTTT